Listed below are T cell receptor beta chains from one sample, sequenced in a study of blood T cells in healthy people across ages. TCRdb passed the 5' RACE reads through MiXCR, listing each CDR3 protein once. The sample consists of about 1.1 million distinct CDR3 sequences, roughly two fifths of them appearing once. The sample consisted of blood. Every receptor here comes from a young man in good health. CDR3s include the opening cysteine and the closing phenylalanine or tryptophan. D genes are given only for firm matches. Some rows mark clone size as missing; the rest say once, few, many or name a class of expanded clone.

v_call	clone_size	d_call	j_call	cdr3_nt	cdr3_aa
TRBV7-9	few	TRBD1	TRBJ2-4	TGTGCCAGCAGCCCTGGGACAGGGGGAGCCAAAAACATTCAGTACTTC	CASSPGTGGAKNIQYF
TRBV7-2	-	-	TRBJ2-1	TGTGCCAGCAGCTTAGGTCTACTTTGGGGTTGCAATGAGCAGTTCTTC	CASSLGLLWGCNEQFF
TRBV7-9	few	-	TRBJ1-2	TGTGCCAGCAGCGGACAGACCTCCCATGGCTACACCTTC	CASSGQTSHGYTF
TRBV4-3	-	TRBD1	TRBJ2-7	TGCGCCAGCAGGGGACAGCTTAACTACGAGCAGTACTTC	CASRGQLNYEQYF
TRBV6-5	few	-	TRBJ1-6	TGTGCCAGCAGTTACAGTCAGGCGGGCTCACCCCTCCACTTT	CASSYSQAGSPLHF
TRBV12-3/TRBV12-4	-	-	TRBJ1-2	TGTGCCAGCAGTCGCCGACGGTATGGCTACACCTTC	CASSRRRYGYTF
TRBV4-3	-	-	TRBJ2-4	TGCGCCAGCAGCCAAGATGTGGGGACTGCAAAGGACATTCAGTACTTC	CASSQDVGTAKDIQYF
TRBV24-1	-	-	TRBJ2-1	TGTGCCACCAGTGATCCCCGTACGAGGGAGAATGAGCAGTTCTTC	CATSDPRTRENEQFF
TRBV12-3/TRBV12-4	-	TRBD1	TRBJ2-3	TGTGCCAGCAGTCGCGCAGGGGGCACAGATGCGCAGTATTTT	CASSRAGGTDAQYF
TRBV12-3/TRBV12-4	once	TRBD1	TRBJ1-1	TGTGCCAGCAGCAGACTGGGAACAGGGGGTGGCACTGAAGCTTTCTTT	CASSRLGTGGGTEAFF
TRBV20-1	-	-	TRBJ2-6	TGCAGTGCTAGAAAAAAAGATTGGACGGACTCTGGGGCCAACGTCCTGACTTTC	CSARKKDWTDSGANVLTF
TRBV18	-	TRBD1	TRBJ2-7	TGTGCCAGCTCACCAGTCAGGGGGTCCTCCCCGGGCTCCTGCGAGCAGTACTTC	CASSPVRGSSPGSCEQYF
TRBV12-3/TRBV12-4	-	-	TRBJ2-5	TGTGCCAGCAGTTTATCGGGGTGGGTTGAGACCAACGACCAGTACTTC	CASSLSGWVETNDQYF
TRBV4-2	-	TRBD1	TRBJ1-3	TGTGCCAGCAGCCAGAGGCCACAGGGGACTGGAAACACCATATATTTT	CASSQRPQGTGNTIYF
TRBV5-1	once	-	TRBJ1-5	TGCGCCAGCAGCTTGGAGGTAGGGGGCAATCAGCCCCAGCATTTT	CASSLEVGGNQPQHF
TRBV12-3/TRBV12-4	-	TRBD1	TRBJ2-7	TGTGCCAGCAAACCTGGACAGGGGTCCTACGAGCAGTACTTC	CASKPGQGSYEQYF
TRBV29-1	many	-	TRBJ1-2	TGCAGCGTCCAAACAGGGTCCTATGGCTACACCTTC	CSVQTGSYGYTF
TRBV7-2	-	-	TRBJ1-4	TGTGCCATCTCCACCCGCCCTGCTGAAAAACTGTTTTTT	CAISTRPAEKLFF
TRBV5-1	-	TRBD2	TRBJ2-2	TGCGCCAGCAGCTCGTGGACTAGCGGGGTCACCGGGGAGCTGTTTTTT	CASSSWTSGVTGELFF
TRBV7-9	-	-	TRBJ1-1	TGTGCGAGCAGCTTTGACGTGATCAACACTGAAGCTTTCTTT	CASSFDVINTEAFF
TRBV25-1	-	TRBD1	TRBJ1-6	TGTGCCAGCTCCAGTTCGGACAGGCCGGTCAACTTGTCACCCCTCCACTTT	CASSSSDRPVNLSPLHF
TRBV21-1	-	-	TRBJ2-7	TGTGCCATCAACCGCAGGGACAGGCACTACGAGCAGTACTTC	CAINRRDRHYEQYF
TRBV13	-	-	TRBJ1-1	TGTGCCAGCAGCTCCAACTCCGGTTTTACTGAAGCTTTCTTT	CASSSNSGFTEAFF
TRBV11-2	once	TRBD1	TRBJ1-2	TGTGCCAGCAGGGGACAGCCCAACTATGGCTACACCTTC	CASRGQPNYGYTF
TRBV28	few	TRBD1	TRBJ2-1	TGTGCCAGCAGTCAGACAGGGGAGGTTGACAATGAGCAGTTCTTC	CASSQTGEVDNEQFF
TRBV20-1	once	TRBD1	TRBJ2-3	TGCAGTGCTAGAGATCCCTACCCGACACGGACAGGGGGTTTAGATTCGCAGTATTTT	CSARDPYPTRTGGLDSQYF